The 8 T cell receptor beta chains given below trace back to one sample, sequenced in a study of shared clonotypes between healthy human individuals. Produced via immunoSEQ multiplex PCR; TCRdb's table is partial and in-frame only. The table has approximately 2,300,000 clones, 80% to 95% seen once. Specimen: naive CD4+ T cells from PBMCs. Subset specified: CD45RA+ positively selected. The receptors shown here come from a man in his late teens or twenties in good health. Some clones in this sample may be carry-over from other donors' samples.

J is TRBJ2-3 and V is TRBV29-1, with D possibly TRBD2 on 5 matching bases. CDR3 length: 12 residues. The V end lost 2 bases, the J end lost 5 bases, and 8 bases lay between the germline ends. In germline, CDR1 is SQVTM, CDR2 ANQGSEA. This CDR3 reads CSVELSGDTQYF. CDR3 coding DNA: TGCAGCGTTGAACTAAGCGGAGATACGCAGTATTTT.

The V gene is TRBV5-1, the J gene TRBJ2-5; D not certain. V was cut by 2 bases and J by 3 bases, with 14 bases left in between. Germline V gene sequence: CDR1 SGHRS, CDR2 YFSETQ. There are 15 residues in the CDR3. The chain's CDR3 is CASSFIATKEETQYF. CDR3 nucleotide sequence: TGCGCCAGCAGCTTTATCGCCACGAAAGAAGAGACCCAGTACTTC.

V and J are TRBV28 and TRBJ1-4; D gene uncertain. The CDR3 has 17 amino acids. CDR1 is MDHEN, CDR2 SYDVKM, per germline. V dropped 4 bases and J dropped 7 bases, with 22 bases sitting between them. The CDR3 loop is CASSSAWGVGLGEKLFF. DNA for the CDR3: TGTGCCAGCAGTTCGGCGTGGGGTGTAGGGCTCGGTGAAAAACTGTTTTTT.

This chain uses TRBV4-1 with TRBJ1-2; 9 bases fit TRBD1. Germline V gene data show CDR1 as MGHRA and CDR2 as YSYEKL. The CDR3 contains 16 residues. Trimming removed 2 bases from V and 8 bases from J; junction bases left unmatched: 12. The CDR3: CASSQQQGAPISGYTF. The CDR3 DNA is TGCGCCAGCAGCCAACAACAGGGGGCGCCGATCAGCGGCTACACCTTC.

The count of this clone is one. The chain combines TRBV5-4 with TRBJ1-4; unclear D gene. The CDR3 spans 14 residues. With 3 bases removed from V and 5 bases from J, the gap between germline ends came to 11 bases. The germline V gene has CDR1 SGHNT and CDR2 YYREEE (reference sequence). CDR3 amino acids: CASSSPGTNEKLFF. In DNA, the CDR3 is TGTGCCAGCAGCTCCCCAGGCACAAATGAAAAACTGTTTTTT.

This chain joins TRBV28 and TRBJ2-1; weak D call: TRBD1 (6 bases). V was clipped by 7 bases and J by 5 bases, with 24 bases between them. Germline V gene sequence: CDR1 MDHEN, CDR2 SYDVKM. The CDR3 sequence is 17 residues long. CDR3 amino acids: CASTIAGTFRNNNEQFF. DNA of the CDR3: TGTGCCAGCACCATAGCAGGGACATTTCGGAACAACAATGAGCAGTTCTTC.

The chain couples TRBV28 to TRBJ1-3, with D unresolved. The CDR3 contains 11 residues. V was clipped by 8 bases and J by 4 bases, with 6 bases between them. In germline, CDR1 is MDHEN, CDR2 SYDVKM. The CDR3 DNA reads TGTGCCAGCCTCGTGGGAAACACCATATATTTT. Amino acid sequence: CASLVGNTIYF.

The chain has TRBV19 and TRBJ2-7, with D possibly TRBD1 on 6 matching bases. Germline CDR1 LNHDA, CDR2 SQIVND (reference sequence). Trimming removed 8 bases from V and 1 base from J, with 18 bases in between. The length of the CDR3 is 15 residues. Here the CDR3 reads CASLGTRQASYEQYF. CDR3 nucleotide sequence: TGTGCCAGTCTCGGGACCCGACAGGCTTCCTACGAGCAGTACTTC.